A single sample is the source of the 24 T cell receptor beta chains below, sequenced in a study of vaccination and CD4 T cells after COVID-19. Cultured CD4+ T cells had their DNA profiled by the Oncomine TCR Beta short-read assay. TCRdb fed the PCR reads into MiXCR, producing one record per CDR3 protein. The sample lists about 12,000 distinct CDR3 sequences, roughly 60% occurring once. The treatment here: roughly ten-day PBMC culture with coronavirus spike peptide pools or control peptides (ViraFEST assay). Antigens of these TCRs are unknown. The sequenced sample was CD4+ T cells from blood, cultured in vitro. Source of these receptors: a human donor who had recovered from COVID-19.

J is TRBJ2-7 and V is TRBV2; TRBD2 agrees at 7 bases. Germline V lookup: CDR1 SNHLY, CDR2 FYNNEI. CDR3 length: 14 amino acids. V lost 4 bases, J lost 1 base, and 4 bases stayed unmatched. As DNA, the CDR3 is TGTGCCAGCAGTGCGGGACTAAGGTCCTACGAGCAGTACTTC. Translating gives CASSAGLRSYEQYF.

The chain is built from TRBV20-1 and TRBJ1-2; TRBD1 might be the D (5 bases). The CDR3 is 12 residues long. Trimming shortened V by 6 bases and J by 0 bases, and 8 bases separated the two germline ends. Per the germline V gene, CDR1 is DFQATT and CDR2 is SNEGSKA (reference sequence). The CDR3 DNA sequence: TGCAGTGCGGGGGGGACTAACTATGGCTACACCTTC. Its protein product is CSAGGTNYGYTF.

The chain couples TRBV24-1 to TRBJ2-2; 9 bases line up with TRBD2. CDR1 KGHDR and CDR2 SFDVKD come from the germline V gene. After removal of 4 bases from V and 6 bases from J, the junction contained 11 bases not matched to a gene. The length of the CDR3 is 17 residues. CDR3 DNA: TGTGCCACCAGTGACCATCTAACTGGCGGGAGGGCCGGGGAGCTGTTTTTT. This translates into CATSDHLTGGRAGELFF.

The J gene is TRBJ1-2, the V gene TRBV7-9; weak D call: TRBD1 (6 bases). The ends were cut back, 3 bases at V and 7 bases at J, with 9 bases in the middle. The CDR3 is 12 residues long. Germline lookup yields CDR1 SEHNR and CDR2 FQNEAQ (reference sequence). This CDR3 reads CASSLWGAGYTF. The CDR3, as DNA: TGTGCCAGCAGCTTGTGGGGGGCTGGCTACACCTTC.

This sequence joins TRBV6-1 and TRBJ2-5; D assignment may be TRBD1 or TRBD2 (5 bases each). V lost 3 bases, J lost 1 base, and 12 bases lay in between. The length of the CDR3 is 15 residues. Germline V lookup: CDR1 MNHNS, CDR2 SASEGT. The CDR3 here is CASSEGQGPQETQYF. The CDR3 region has the DNA TGTGCCAGCAGTGAGGGGCAGGGACCCCAAGAGACCCAGTACTTC.

This clonotype was observed a few times. The V gene is TRBV20-1, the J gene TRBJ1-5; D perhaps matches TRBD1 (6 bases). V was cut by 4 bases and J by 0 bases, with 10 bases left in between. The CDR3 covers 14 residues. Germline lookup yields CDR1 DFQATT and CDR2 SNEGSKA (reference sequence). The CDR3 DNA reads TGCAGTGCTACGACAGGTTATAGCAATCAGCCCCAGCATTTT. Translating it yields CSATTGYSNQPQHF.

This clonotype was counted once. The chain links TRBV6-2 or TRBV6-3 to TRBJ2-1; 7 nucleotides match TRBD2. The CDR3 spans 16 residues. Germline CDR1 is MNHEY and CDR2 is SVGEGT. The V gene end was trimmed by 7 bases and the J gene end by 3 bases; junction bases not matched to a gene: 12. The CDR3 nucleotides are TGTGCCAGCACCTTGACTAGCCCCGAATACTACAATGAGCAGTTCTTC. It codes for CASTLTSPEYYNEQFF.

This rearrangement joins TRBV6-4 to TRBJ2-2, with 8 nucleotides matching TRBD2. The CDR3 sequence is 18 residues long. V dropped 5 bases and J dropped 6; count of bases not matched to a gene: 17. Germline lookup yields CDR1 MRHNA and CDR2 SNTAGT. CDR3 amino acids: CASSLTSGRVISSGELFF. The CDR3 nucleotides read TGTGCCAGCAGTTTAACCAGCGGGAGAGTAATATCGTCCGGGGAGCTGTTTTTT.

This clonotype was picked up one time. The rearrangement links TRBV2 to TRBJ2-7, with D tentatively TRBD1 (6 bases). The CDR3 loop spans 12 amino acids. Trimming took 7 bases from V and 5 from J, leaving 12 bases between them. Looked up from germline, CDR1 is SNHLY and CDR2 is FYNNEI. CDR3 coding DNA: TGTGCCAGCACCAGGGACATTAACGAGCAGTACTTC. It is translated as CASTRDINEQYF.

The chain recombines TRBV11-1 with TRBJ2-7, with a weak D call TRBD1 (6 bases). V was trimmed by 5 bases and J by 2 bases, leaving 7 bases between them. The CDR3 contains 12 residues. CDR1 and CDR2 (germline): SGHAT, FQDESV (reference sequence). This chain's CDR3 is CASSRDTYEQYF. CDR3 DNA sequence: TGTGCCAGCAGCCGGGACACCTACGAGCAGTACTTC.

The V call is TRBV7-2, the J call TRBJ1-5; D ambiguous. The V end lost 2 bases, the J end lost 4 bases, and 12 bases lay between the germline ends. This CDR3 is built from 15 residues. Germline values: CDR1 SGHTA, CDR2 FQGNSA. This CDR3 reads CASSLSRTGNQPQHF. CDR3 sequence (DNA): TGTGCCAGCAGCTTATCCCGGACGGGGAATCAGCCCCAGCATTTT.

By share of the sample, this clonotype is large. The chain uses TRBV6-4 and TRBJ2-1, with 9 bases lining up with TRBD2. The CDR3 is made up of 15 amino acids. The germline CDR1 and CDR2 sequences are MRHNA and SNTAGT. The ends lost 3 bases at V and 6 bases at J; junction bases unmatched: 6. CDR3 loop: CASSDTWTSANEQFF. The CDR3, as DNA: TGTGCCAGCAGTGATACGTGGACTAGCGCCAATGAGCAGTTCTTC.

The CDR3 protein is CSARPDRSDYEQYF. CDR3 nucleotides: TGCAGTGCTAGGCCGGACAGGAGTGACTACGAGCAGTACTTC. The chain links TRBV20-1 to TRBJ2-7, with 7 bases matching TRBD1. The CDR3 is made up of 14 amino acids. V lost 3 bases to trimming and J lost 3 bases; unmatched junction nucleotides: 8. Germline assignment: CDR1 DFQATT and CDR2 SNEGSKA (reference sequence).

In regard to this clonotype: A junction boundary mismatches the germline segment, possibly from a read error. V and J are TRBV7-2 and TRBJ1-6; the D is unclear. This CDR3 contains 12 residues. CDR1 and CDR2 (germline): SGHTA, FQGNSA. The CDR3: CASSSNNSPLHF. CDR3 sequence (DNA): TGTGCCAGCAGCTCCAATAATTCACCCCTCCACTTT. Combining the CDR3 with reference TRBV7-2 and TRBJ1-6 gives the whole variable domain GAGVSQSPSNKVTEKGKDVELRCDPISGHTALYWYRQSLGQGLEFLIYFQGNSAPDKSGLPSDRFSAERTGGSVSTLTIQRTQQEDSAVYLCASSSNNSPLHFGNGTRLTVT.

By sample share, this clonotype is large. V usage is TRBV20-1 and J usage is TRBJ2-1, with 10 bases identical to TRBD1. Per the germline V gene, CDR1 is DFQATT and CDR2 is SNEGSKA (reference sequence). The trim removed 6 bases at V and 0 bases at J, leaving 11 bases unmatched. This CDR3 spans 17 amino acids. The CDR3 sequence: CSAPGQGPLSSYNEQFF. The CDR3 nucleotides are TGCAGTGCCCCGGGACAGGGGCCCTTGAGCTCCTACAATGAGCAGTTCTTC.

In DNA form, the CDR3 reads TGTGCCAGCCGCGGGAGGGAGGGACTTTTACTTGCTTTCTTT. The encoded protein is CASRGREGLLLAFF. The V gene is TRBV28, the J gene TRBJ1-1, with a possible D match to TRBD1 (5 bases). Germline values: CDR1 MDHEN, CDR2 SYDVKM. V gave up 8 bases and J gave up 11 bases, with 24 bases separating them. This CDR3 spans 14 amino acids.

V usage is TRBV28 and J usage is TRBJ2-3, with TRBD2 matching 7 bases. Germline V lookup: CDR1 MDHEN, CDR2 SYDVKM. The ends lost 5 bases at V and 2 bases at J; junction bases unmatched: 22. This CDR3 is built from 20 residues. CDR3 loop: CASSTPFGGVFSGDTDTQYF. The CDR3 DNA sequence: TGTGCCAGCAGTACCCCATTTGGTGGGGTGTTCAGCGGGGACACAGATACGCAGTATTTT.

V and J are TRBV27 and TRBJ2-1; perhaps TRBD1 as D (5 bases). The V and J ends lost 5 bases and 7 bases respectively, with 12 bases between them. CDR1 and CDR2 from the germline V gene are MNHEY and SMNVEV (reference sequence). The CDR3 contains 13 residues. As DNA, the CDR3 is TGTGCCAGCAGTGCCCCCAGGGCGAATGAGCAGTTCTTC. Amino acid sequence: CASSAPRANEQFF.

The chain has TRBV6-5 and TRBJ2-7; 7 bases are shared with TRBD1. This CDR3 region has 14 residues. J gave up 5 bases and V 2 bases, and 6 bases lay outside the gene matches. Per the germline V gene, CDR1 is MNHEY and CDR2 is SVGAGI. In DNA form, the CDR3 reads TGTGCCAGCAGTTACCAACAGGGGCGCCACGAGCAGTACTTC. This sequence encodes CASSYQQGRHEQYF.

This clonotype has only a few counts. The chain has TRBV5-1 and TRBJ2-1; 12 positions agree with TRBD2. Germline loops: CDR1 SGHRS, CDR2 YFSETQ. The CDR3 is 13 residues long. V shed 7 bases and J 12 bases; nucleotides not matched to a gene: 8. CDR3 protein: CASAPGLAGRQFF. Written as DNA, the CDR3 is TGCGCCAGCGCACCGGGACTAGCGGGCCGGCAGTTCTTC.

By proportion, this clonotype is medium-sized. The chain has TRBV20-1 and TRBJ2-3; D ambiguous. CDR1 and CDR2 from the germline V gene are DFQATT and SNEGSKA (reference sequence). This CDR3 is 12 amino acids long. Between the trimmed V and J ends, which lost 6 bases and 5 bases, there was a span of 12 bases. In nucleotides, the CDR3 is TGCAGTGCCCTCCCGGTACAAGATACGCAGTATTTT. The encoded protein is CSALPVQDTQYF.

This clonotype was seen only a few times. V and J are TRBV11-2 and TRBJ2-7; 14 nucleotides match TRBD2. Germline-derived CDR1 and CDR2 are SGHAT and FQNNGV. This CDR3 has 15 amino acids. Trimming removed 4 bases from V and 4 bases from J; junction bases left unmatched: 3. Written as DNA, the CDR3 is TGTGCCAGCAGCTCTGGGACTAGCGGGAGATACGAGCAGTACTTC. It is translated as CASSSGTSGRYEQYF. The full variable domain, completed using reference TRBV11-2 and TRBJ2-7, is EAGVAQSPRYKIIEKRQSVAFWCNPISGHATLYWYQQILGQGPKLLIQFQNNGVVDDSQLPKDRFSAERLKGVDSTLKIQPAKLEDSAVYLCASSSGTSGRYEQYFGPGTRLTVT.

V and J are TRBV7-3 and TRBJ2-7; a possible D gene is TRBD2 (6 bases). The CDR3 has 13 amino acids. Germline assignment: CDR1 SGHTA and CDR2 FQGTGA. V was clipped by 3 bases and J by 9 bases, with 15 bases between them. CDR3 in DNA: TGTGCCAGCAGCTTGGGACTCCCCGGCGGGCAGTACTTC. Protein: CASSLGLPGGQYF.

V gene TRBV20-1 combines with J gene TRBJ1-2, with a weak D call TRBD1 (6 bases). The V end was cut by 0 bases, the J end by 2 bases, with 13 bases between. CDR1 is DFQATT and CDR2 is SNEGSKA in the germline V gene (reference sequence). This CDR3 comprises 15 residues. CDR3 nucleotide sequence: TGCAGTGCTAGAGATCCGGTCAGGGGCAACTATGGCTACACCTTC. Its protein is CSARDPVRGNYGYTF.